Shown below are 15 T cell receptor beta chains from a single sample sequenced in a study of graft-versus-host responses after intestinal transplantation. The table came from immunoSEQ multiplex PCR; TCRdb's copy has only in-frame clones and leaves some out. The sample lists approximately 120,000 clones, approximately 90% occurring once. The antigens of these receptors remain unknown. The material was unstimulated CD4+ T cells sorted from spleen or lymph node cells, obtained before intestinal transplant. The origin of the receptors is a human donor who received an intestinal transplant.

The chain carries TRBV6-1 and TRBJ1-6; D call uncertain. This CDR3 is 15 amino acids long. V was shortened by 7 bases and J by 6 bases, with 16 bases between the two germline ends. Germline V gene data show CDR1 as MNHNS and CDR2 as SASEGT. The CDR3 DNA follows: TGTGCCAGCAAAATTCCAGGACGGGTTAATTCACCCCTCCACTTT. Its protein is CASKIPGRVNSPLHF.

The chain is built from TRBV29-1 and TRBJ1-2; D unresolved. The germline gives CDR1 SQVTM, CDR2 ANQGSEA. The CDR3 is 12 residues long. Deletions cut 6 bases from V and 3 bases from J, with 11 bases between. DNA for the CDR3: TGCAGCGTGGGCTCCCCCCACTATGGCTACACCTTC. It yields the protein CSVGSPHYGYTF.

V and J are TRBV5-4 and TRBJ1-2; perhaps TRBD1 as D (5 bases). Between the trimmed V and J ends, which lost 1 base and 7 bases, there was a span of 11 bases. The CDR3 loop spans 13 amino acids. CDR1 SGHNT and CDR2 YYREEE come from the germline V gene (reference sequence). The CDR3 coding sequence is TGTGCCAGCAGCTTGCGCGGGGGGGGTGGCTACACCTTC. It specifies CASSLRGGGGYTF.

This chain uses TRBV5-1 with TRBJ2-2; possibly TRBD1 or TRBD2 for D (5 bases each). Germline V gene sequence: CDR1 SGHRS, CDR2 YFSETQ. The CDR3 is 17 amino acids. V shed 4 bases and J shed 0 bases, with 16 bases lying between them. The CDR3 sequence is CASSTPGRTANTGELFF. The CDR3 nucleotides read TGCGCCAGCAGCACCCCGGGGCGCACCGCGAACACCGGGGAGCTGTTTTTT.

V usage is TRBV7-9 and J usage is TRBJ1-6, with D perhaps matching TRBD1 (6 bases). The V and J ends lost 4 bases and 1 base respectively, with 11 bases between them. The CDR3 extends over 16 amino acids. Germline V gives CDR1 SEHNR, CDR2 FQNEAQ (reference sequence). The CDR3 region is CASSSQGQSYNSPLHF. Written as DNA, the CDR3 is TGTGCCAGCAGCTCACAGGGTCAGTCCTATAATTCACCCCTCCACTTT.

This chain uses TRBV30 with TRBJ1-6, with D maybe TRBD1 (5 bases). The germline CDR1 and CDR2 sequences are GTSNPN and SVGIG (reference sequence). CDR3 length: 15 amino acids. Trimming shortened V by 4 bases and J by 7 bases, and 17 bases separated the two germline ends. CDR3 sequence: CAWNNEGTWNSPLHF. As DNA, the CDR3 is TGTGCCTGGAATAATGAGGGGACGTGGAATTCACCCCTCCACTTT.

The J gene is TRBJ2-3, the V gene TRBV19; D call uncertain. The CDR3 totals 15 residues. V lost 5 bases and J 0 bases, leaving 12 bases between the germline ends. Germline V gene lookup returns CDR1 LNHDA and CDR2 SQIVND (reference sequence). CDR3 bases: TGTGCCAGTAGTGTGACCCCGGCCAGCACAGATACGCAGTATTTT. It is translated as CASSVTPASTDTQYF.

This chain uses TRBV4-1 with TRBJ2-2; the D gene is possibly TRBD2 (6 bases). The V and J ends lost 6 bases and 4 bases respectively, with 18 bases between them. Germline CDR1 and CDR2: MGHRA and YSYEKL. The CDR3 loop spans 16 amino acids. CDR3 protein: CASRRGSGGVTGELFF. The CDR3 nucleotides are TGCGCCAGCAGAAGGGGTAGCGGCGGGGTCACCGGGGAGCTGTTTTTT.

The gene calls are TRBV7-8 and TRBJ2-7; unclear D gene. The germline V gene has CDR1 SGHVS and CDR2 FQNEAQ. Trimming took off 7 bases at V and 0 bases at J, with 16 bases between the two ends. The CDR3 is 15 amino acids. CDR3 loop: CASTPRSLASYEQYF. The CDR3 bases are TGTGCCAGCACTCCCCGATCACTCGCCTCCTACGAGCAGTACTTC.

V gene TRBV9 combines with J gene TRBJ2-7, with 8 bases fitting TRBD2. CDR3 size: 14 residues. The junction had 8 bases not matched to a gene; V was cut back by 4 bases and J by 5 bases. Germline V gene sequence: CDR1 SGDLS, CDR2 YYNGEE. The CDR3: CASSPREGRDEQYF. CDR3 in DNA: TGTGCCAGCAGCCCCCGGGAGGGAAGGGACGAGCAGTACTTC.

This clone was picked up one time. V is TRBV5-8 and J is TRBJ2-1; D perhaps matches TRBD2 (5 bases). V was clipped by 2 bases and J by 5 bases, with 8 bases between them. Per germline, CDR1 SGHTS and CDR2 YDEGEE. The CDR3 is made up of 13 amino acids. The CDR3 bases are TGTGCCAGCAGCTTAAAGCGGAACAATGAGCAGTTCTTC. Translation: CASSLKRNNEQFF.

This clone was detected a few times. This sequence joins TRBV4-1 and TRBJ1-5; 7 positions agree with TRBD1. V was clipped by 0 bases and J by 1 base; unmatched bases: 3. This CDR3 comprises 16 residues. Germline V gene sequence: CDR1 MGHRA, CDR2 YSYEKL. CDR3 in DNA: TGCGCCAGCAGCCAAGAACAGGGGACCAGCAATCAGCCCCAGCATTTT. It is translated as CASSQEQGTSNQPQHF.

The V call is TRBV5-1, the J call TRBJ2-5, with 7 bases fitting TRBD1. The CDR3 spans 15 residues. V shed 2 bases and J 6 bases; nucleotides not matched to a gene: 10. Germline lookup yields CDR1 SGHRS and CDR2 YFSETQ. The CDR3 DNA follows: TGCGCCAGCAGCTTTACGACAGGGAAGGCGAAGACCCAGTACTTC. Translating gives CASSFTTGKAKTQYF. The whole variable domain, remainder taken from reference TRBV5-1 and TRBJ2-5, is KAGVTQTPRYLIKTRGQQVTLSCSPISGHRSVSWYQQTPGQGLQFLFEYFSETQRNKGNFPGRFSGRQFSNSRSEMNVSTLELGDSALYLCASSFTTGKAKTQYFGPGTRLLVL.

The chain has TRBV7-6 and TRBJ1-1; D is undetermined. The germline CDR1 and CDR2 sequences are SGHVS and FNYEAQ. Trimming stripped 0 bases from V and 2 bases from J, with 13 bases between. The CDR3 totals 16 residues. The DNA for the CDR3 is TGTGCCAGCAGCTTAGCAGGGCCCGGGGTTAACACTGAAGCTTTCTTT. As protein: CASSLAGPGVNTEAFF.

The rearrangement joins TRBV2 to TRBJ1-1; D gene unclear. V dropped 2 bases and J dropped 4 bases, with 2 bases sitting between them. The germline V gene encodes CDR1 SNHLY and CDR2 FYNNEI. The CDR3 extends over 11 amino acids. CDR3 sequence reads: CASSEFTEAFF. The CDR3 region has the DNA TGTGCCAGCAGTGAATTCACTGAAGCTTTCTTT. Together with reference TRBV2 and TRBJ1-1, the CDR3 gives the full variable domain: EPEVTQTPSHQVTQMGQEVILRCVPISNHLYFYWYRQILGQKVEFLVSFYNNEISEKSEIFDDQFSVERPDGSNFTLKIRSTKLEDSAMYFCASSEFTEAFFGQGTRLTVV.